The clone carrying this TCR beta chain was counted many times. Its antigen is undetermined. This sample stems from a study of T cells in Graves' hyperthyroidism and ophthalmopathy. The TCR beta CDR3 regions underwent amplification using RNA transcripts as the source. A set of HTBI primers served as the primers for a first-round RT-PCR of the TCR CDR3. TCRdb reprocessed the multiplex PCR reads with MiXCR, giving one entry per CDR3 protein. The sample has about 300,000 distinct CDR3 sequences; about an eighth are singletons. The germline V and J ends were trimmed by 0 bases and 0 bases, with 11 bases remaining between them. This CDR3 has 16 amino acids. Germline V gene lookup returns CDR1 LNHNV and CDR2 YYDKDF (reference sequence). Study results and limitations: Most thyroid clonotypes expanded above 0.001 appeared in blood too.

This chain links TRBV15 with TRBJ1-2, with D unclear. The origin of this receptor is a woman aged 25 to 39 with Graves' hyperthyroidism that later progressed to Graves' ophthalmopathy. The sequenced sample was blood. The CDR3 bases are TGTGCCACCAGCAGAGATAAAAGTCAGACTAACTATGGCTACACCTTC. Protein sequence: CATSRDKSQTNYGYTF.